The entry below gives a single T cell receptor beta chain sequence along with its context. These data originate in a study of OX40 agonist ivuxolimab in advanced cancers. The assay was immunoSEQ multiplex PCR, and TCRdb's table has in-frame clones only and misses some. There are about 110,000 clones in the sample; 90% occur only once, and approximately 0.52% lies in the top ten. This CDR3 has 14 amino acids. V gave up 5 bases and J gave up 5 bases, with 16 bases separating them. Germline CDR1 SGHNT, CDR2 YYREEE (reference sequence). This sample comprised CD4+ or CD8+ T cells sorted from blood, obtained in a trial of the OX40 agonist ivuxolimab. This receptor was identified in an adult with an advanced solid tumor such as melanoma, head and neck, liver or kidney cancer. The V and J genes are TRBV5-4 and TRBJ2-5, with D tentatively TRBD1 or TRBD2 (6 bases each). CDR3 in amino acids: CASSSQGRKETQYF. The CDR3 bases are TGTGCCAGCAGTTCTCAGGGGAGGAAGGAGACCCAGTACTTC.